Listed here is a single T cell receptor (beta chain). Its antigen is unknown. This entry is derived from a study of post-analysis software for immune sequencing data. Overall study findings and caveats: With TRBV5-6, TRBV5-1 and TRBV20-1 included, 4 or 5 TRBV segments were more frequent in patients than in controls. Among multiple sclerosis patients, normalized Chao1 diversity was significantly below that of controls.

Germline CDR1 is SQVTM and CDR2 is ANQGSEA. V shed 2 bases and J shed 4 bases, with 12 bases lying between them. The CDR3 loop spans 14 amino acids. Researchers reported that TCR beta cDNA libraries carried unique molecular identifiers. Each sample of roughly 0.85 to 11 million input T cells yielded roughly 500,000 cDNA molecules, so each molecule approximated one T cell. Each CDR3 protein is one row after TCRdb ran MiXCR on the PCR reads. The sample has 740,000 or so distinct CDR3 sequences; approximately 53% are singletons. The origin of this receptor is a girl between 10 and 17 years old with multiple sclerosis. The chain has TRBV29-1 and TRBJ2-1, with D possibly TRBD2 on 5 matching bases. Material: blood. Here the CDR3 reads CSVERTLDYNEQFF. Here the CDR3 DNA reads TGCAGCGTTGAAAGGACTCTCGATTACAATGAGCAGTTCTTC.